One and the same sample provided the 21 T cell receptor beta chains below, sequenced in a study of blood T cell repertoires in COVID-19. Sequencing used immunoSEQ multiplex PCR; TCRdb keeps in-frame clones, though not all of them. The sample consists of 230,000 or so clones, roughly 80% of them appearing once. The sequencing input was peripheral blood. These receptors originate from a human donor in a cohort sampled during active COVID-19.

CDR3 in DNA: TGTGCCAGCAGTTACCGCATTACAGCCAACACTGAAGCTTTCTTT. Translated: CASSYRITANTEAFF. This sequence joins TRBV6-5 and TRBJ1-1; D is unresolved. Per germline, CDR1 MNHEY and CDR2 SVGAGI. There are 15 residues in the CDR3. The V gene lost 2 bases and the J gene lost 2 bases, with 12 bases spanning the gap.

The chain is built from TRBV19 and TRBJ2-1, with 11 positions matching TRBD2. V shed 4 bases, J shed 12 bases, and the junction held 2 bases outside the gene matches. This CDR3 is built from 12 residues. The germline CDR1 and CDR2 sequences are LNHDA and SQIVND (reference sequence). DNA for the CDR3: TGTGCCAGTAGTAACCTAGCGGGAGGGCAGTTCTTC. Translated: CASSNLAGGQFF.

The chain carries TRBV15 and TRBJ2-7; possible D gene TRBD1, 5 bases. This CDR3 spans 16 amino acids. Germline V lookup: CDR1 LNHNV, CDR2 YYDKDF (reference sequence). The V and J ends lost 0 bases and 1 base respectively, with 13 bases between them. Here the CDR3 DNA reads TGTGCCACCAGCAGAGACCCTGATCGGACATCCTACGAGCAGTACTTC. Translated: CATSRDPDRTSYEQYF.

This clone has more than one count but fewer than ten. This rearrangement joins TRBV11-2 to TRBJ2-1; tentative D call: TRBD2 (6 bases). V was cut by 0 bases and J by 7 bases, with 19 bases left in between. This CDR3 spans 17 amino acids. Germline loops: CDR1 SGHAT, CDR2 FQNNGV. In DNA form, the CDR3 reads TGTGCCAGCAGCTTAGAGGGGAGACTAGAGCTATGGAATGAGCAGTTCTTC. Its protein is CASSLEGRLELWNEQFF.

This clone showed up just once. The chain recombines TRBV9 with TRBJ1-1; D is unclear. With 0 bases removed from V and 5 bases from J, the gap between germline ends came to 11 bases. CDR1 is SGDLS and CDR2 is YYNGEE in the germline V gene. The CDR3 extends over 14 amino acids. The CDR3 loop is CASSVEWTGTEAFF. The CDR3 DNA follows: TGTGCCAGCAGCGTAGAGTGGACTGGAACTGAAGCTTTCTTT.

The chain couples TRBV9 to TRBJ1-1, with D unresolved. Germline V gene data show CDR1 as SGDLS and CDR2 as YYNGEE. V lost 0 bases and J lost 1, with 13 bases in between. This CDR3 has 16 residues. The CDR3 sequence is CASSVEGGKGNTEAFF. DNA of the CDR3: TGTGCCAGCAGCGTAGAAGGAGGGAAGGGGAACACTGAAGCTTTCTTT.

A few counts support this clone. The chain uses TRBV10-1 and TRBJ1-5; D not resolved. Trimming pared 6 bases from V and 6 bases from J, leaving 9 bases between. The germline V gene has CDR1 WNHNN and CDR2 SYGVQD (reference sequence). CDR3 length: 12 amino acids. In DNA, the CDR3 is TGCGCCAGCAGCCCAATGTTTCAGCCCCAGCATTTT. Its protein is CASSPMFQPQHF.

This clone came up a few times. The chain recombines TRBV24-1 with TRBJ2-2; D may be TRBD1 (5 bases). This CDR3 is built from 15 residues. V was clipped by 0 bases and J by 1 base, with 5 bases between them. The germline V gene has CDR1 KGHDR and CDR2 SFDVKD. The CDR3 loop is CATSDLDRNTGELFF. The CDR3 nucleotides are TGTGCCACCAGTGATTTGGACAGGAACACCGGGGAGCTGTTTTTT.

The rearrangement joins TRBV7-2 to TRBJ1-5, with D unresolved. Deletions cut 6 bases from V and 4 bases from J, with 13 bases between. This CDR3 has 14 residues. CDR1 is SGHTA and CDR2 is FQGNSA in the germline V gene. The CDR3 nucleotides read TGTGCCAGCAGTCTATCAGGTTTTAATCAGCCCCAGCATTTT. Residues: CASSLSGFNQPQHF.

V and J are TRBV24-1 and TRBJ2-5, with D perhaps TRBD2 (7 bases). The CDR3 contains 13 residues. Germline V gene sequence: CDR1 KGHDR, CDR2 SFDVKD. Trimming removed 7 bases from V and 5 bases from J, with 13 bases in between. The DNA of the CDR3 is TGTGCCACCAGAGGGGGAGGGGTGGAGACCCAGTACTTC. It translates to CATRGGGVETQYF.

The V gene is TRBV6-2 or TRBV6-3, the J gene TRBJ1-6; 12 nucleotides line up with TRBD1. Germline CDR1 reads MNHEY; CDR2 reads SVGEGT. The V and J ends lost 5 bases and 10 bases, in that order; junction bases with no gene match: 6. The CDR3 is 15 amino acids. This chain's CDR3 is CASSGRGQGASPLHF. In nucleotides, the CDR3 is TGTGCCAGCAGTGGCCGGGGACAGGGGGCCTCACCCCTCCACTTT.

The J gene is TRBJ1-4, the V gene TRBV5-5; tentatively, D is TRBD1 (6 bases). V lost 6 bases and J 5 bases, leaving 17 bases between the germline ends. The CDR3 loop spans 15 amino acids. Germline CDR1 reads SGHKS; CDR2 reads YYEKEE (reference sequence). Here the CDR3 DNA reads TGTGCCAGCATCTCCATAACAGGGTCCAATGAAAAACTGTTTTTT. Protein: CASISITGSNEKLFF.

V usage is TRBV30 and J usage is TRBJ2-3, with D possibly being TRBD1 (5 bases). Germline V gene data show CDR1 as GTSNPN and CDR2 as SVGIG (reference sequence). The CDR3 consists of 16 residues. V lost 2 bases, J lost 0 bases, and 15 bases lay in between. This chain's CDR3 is CAWSQKGRASTDTQYF. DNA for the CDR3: TGTGCCTGGAGTCAGAAGGGCAGGGCTAGCACAGATACGCAGTATTTT.

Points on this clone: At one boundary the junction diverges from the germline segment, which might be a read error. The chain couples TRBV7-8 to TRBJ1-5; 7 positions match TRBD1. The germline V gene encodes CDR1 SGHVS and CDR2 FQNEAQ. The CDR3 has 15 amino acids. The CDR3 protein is CANSGDSLSNQPQHF. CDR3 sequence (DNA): TGTGCCAACAGCGGGGACAGCCTAAGCAATCAGCCCCAGCATTTT.

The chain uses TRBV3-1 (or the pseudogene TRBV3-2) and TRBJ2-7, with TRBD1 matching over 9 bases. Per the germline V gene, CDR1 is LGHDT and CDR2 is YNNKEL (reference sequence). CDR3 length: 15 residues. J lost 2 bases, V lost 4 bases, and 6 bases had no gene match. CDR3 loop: CASSRTGEGAYEQYF. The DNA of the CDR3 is TGTGCCAGCAGCCGGACAGGGGAAGGGGCCTACGAGCAGTACTTC.

The CDR3 region is CASSLMRQNYGYTF. CDR3 in DNA: TGTGCCAGCAGCTTGATGCGTCAAAACTATGGCTACACCTTC. This chain links TRBV5-6 with TRBJ1-2; no definite D call. Per the germline V gene, CDR1 is SGHDT and CDR2 is YYEEEE. Trimming left V 1 base short and J 2 bases short, with 9 bases between. The CDR3 extends over 14 amino acids.

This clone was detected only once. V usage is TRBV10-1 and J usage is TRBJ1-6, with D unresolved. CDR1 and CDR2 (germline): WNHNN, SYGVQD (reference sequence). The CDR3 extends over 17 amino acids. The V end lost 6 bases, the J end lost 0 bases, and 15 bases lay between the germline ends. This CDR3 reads CASRPGSETSYNSPLHF. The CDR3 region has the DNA TGCGCCAGCAGACCGGGATCCGAAACCTCCTATAATTCACCCCTCCACTTT.

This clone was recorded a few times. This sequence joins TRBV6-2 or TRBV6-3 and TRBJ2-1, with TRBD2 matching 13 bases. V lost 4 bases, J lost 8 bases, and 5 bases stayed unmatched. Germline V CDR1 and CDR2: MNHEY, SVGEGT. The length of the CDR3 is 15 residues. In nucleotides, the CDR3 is TGTGCCAGCAGTTCTCGACTAGCGGGAGGTTATGAGCAGTTCTTC. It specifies CASSSRLAGGYEQFF.

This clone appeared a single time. CDR3 sequence reads: CASSLAGPGHNEQFF. CDR3 bases: TGTGCCAGCAGTCTCGCGGGACCGGGGCACAATGAGCAGTTCTTC. V and J are TRBV28 and TRBJ2-1, with D tentatively TRBD2 (6 bases). Per the germline V gene, CDR1 is MDHEN and CDR2 is SYDVKM. The V end lost 5 bases, the J end lost 5 bases, and 16 bases lay between the germline ends. There are 15 residues in the CDR3.

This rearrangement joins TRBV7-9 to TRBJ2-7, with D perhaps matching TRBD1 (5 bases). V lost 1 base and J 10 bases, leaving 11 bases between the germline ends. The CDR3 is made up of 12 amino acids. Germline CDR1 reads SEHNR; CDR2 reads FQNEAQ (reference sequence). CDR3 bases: TGTGCCAGCAGCTTAGGCAGGGATTCACAGTACTTC. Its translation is CASSLGRDSQYF.

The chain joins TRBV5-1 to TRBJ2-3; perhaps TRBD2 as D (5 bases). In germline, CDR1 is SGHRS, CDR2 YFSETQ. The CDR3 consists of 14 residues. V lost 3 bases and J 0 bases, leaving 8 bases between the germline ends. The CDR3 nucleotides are TGCGCCAGCAGCTCGGGATTCAGCACAGATACGCAGTATTTT. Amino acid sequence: CASSSGFSTDTQYF.